Listed below are T cell receptor beta chains from one sample, sequenced in a study of blood T cell repertoires in COVID-19. Method: immunoSEQ multiplex PCR; TCRdb's copy keeps in-frame clones and lacks some. The sample contains around 85,000 clones, 87% of which appear only once. The sample consisted of peripheral blood. The receptor source for this set is a man in his sixties with acute or convalescent COVID-19. CDR3s include the opening cysteine and the closing phenylalanine or tryptophan. Fields, in order: clone size, V gene, D gene, J gene, CDR3 protein, CDR3 DNA. D genes are given only for firm matches. Expanded clones get a size class; other rows say once, few or many, or leave the size out.

.	TRBV6-1	.	TRBJ1-3	CASSDLPGRTGNTIYF	TGTGCCAGCAGTGATCTCCCCGGGAGGACTGGAAACACCATATATTTT
.	TRBV5-6	.	TRBJ2-7	CASKRQWSSYEQYF	TGTGCCAGCAAGAGGCAGTGGAGCTCCTACGAGCAGTACTTC
many	TRBV19	.	TRBJ1-1	CASSLPRENTEAFF	TGTGCCAGTAGTCTCCCGCGGGAGAACACTGAAGCTTTCTTT
.	TRBV5-5	TRBD2	TRBJ2-1	CASRETSGGASYNEQFF	TGTGCCAGCAGGGAGACTAGCGGGGGGGCCTCCTACAATGAGCAGTTCTTC
.	TRBV19	TRBD1	TRBJ2-1	CASKGQGLGNEQFF	TGTGCCAGTAAAGGACAGGGGTTGGGTAATGAGCAGTTCTTC
few	TRBV10-1	TRBD1	TRBJ2-7	CASSESGQGRYEQYF	TGCGCCAGCAGTGAGTCGGGACAGGGGCGCTACGAGCAGTACTTC
.	TRBV24-1	.	TRBJ1-2	CATSLRQEDYTF	TGTGCCACCTCACTAAGACAGGAAGACTACACCTTC
.	TRBV12-3/TRBV12-4	.	TRBJ1-1	CASSQGTGEAFF	TGTGCCAGCAGCCAGGGGACCGGTGAAGCTTTCTTT
.	TRBV19	TRBD1	TRBJ1-2	CASSARPGGGYTF	TGTGCCAGTAGTGCCCGTCCAGGGGGCGGCTACACCTTC
.	TRBV7-9	TRBD1	TRBJ2-5	CASSFRGRPHQETQYF	TGTGCCAGCAGCTTCAGGGGGCGGCCCCACCAAGAGACCCAGTACTTC
.	TRBV5-6	.	TRBJ1-1	CASSLAGGRNTEAFF	TGTGCCAGCAGCTTGGCTGGGGGGAGGAACACTGAAGCTTTCTTT
.	TRBV10-3	TRBD1	TRBJ1-2	CAISESRGPYGYTF	TGTGCCATCAGTGAGTCCAGGGGGCCATATGGCTACACCTTC
.	TRBV30	.	TRBJ1-3	CAWSSAGNTIYF	TGTGCCTGGAGTTCGGCTGGAAACACCATATATTTT
.	TRBV9	.	TRBJ1-1	CASSPIDTGIPAFF	TGTGCCAGCAGCCCAATTGATACGGGAATCCCAGCTTTCTTT
.	TRBV20-1	.	TRBJ2-7	CSARVNGEQYF	TGCAGTGCCCGAGTGAACGGCGAGCAGTACTTC
.	TRBV19	TRBD2	TRBJ2-7	CASSRLAGGNEQYF	TGTGCCAGTAGTAGACTAGCGGGGGGTAACGAGCAGTACTTC
few	TRBV19	.	TRBJ1-4	CASRESTNEKLFF	TGTGCCAGCCGGGAGTCAACTAATGAAAAACTGTTTTTT
.	TRBV2	.	TRBJ1-2	CASETEVRGYTF	TGTGCCAGTGAGACAGAGGTGCGAGGCTACACCTTC
.	TRBV4-3	.	TRBJ1-3	CASSQVPEGSGNTIYF	TGCGCCAGCAGCCAAGTTCCGGAGGGCTCTGGAAACACCATATATTTT
.	TRBV6-2/TRBV6-3	.	TRBJ1-4	CASSKGQDNEKLFF	TGTGCCAGCAGCAAGGGGCAGGATAACGAAAAACTGTTTTTT
.	TRBV14	.	TRBJ2-1	CASSQAGAHEQFF	TGTGCCAGCAGCCAAGCAGGGGCCCATGAGCAGTTCTTC
.	TRBV6-6	.	TRBJ1-4	CASSSRGTNEKLFF	TGTGCCAGCAGCTCTAGGGGAACTAATGAAAAACTGTTTTTT
.	TRBV19	.	TRBJ1-1	CASSSKLNTEAFF	TGTGCCAGTAGTAGCAAGCTGAACACTGAAGCTTTCTTT
once	TRBV7-2	.	TRBJ1-2	CASSLVDRRAGGYTF	TGTGCCAGCAGCTTAGTGGATCGCAGGGCAGGGGGCTACACCTTC
once	TRBV19	.	TRBJ1-5	CASSTSQGNQPQHF	TGTGCCAGTAGTACCTCACAGGGTAATCAGCCCCAGCATTTT
.	TRBV25-1	.	TRBJ2-2	CASSERFKGANTGELFF	TGTGCCAGCAGTGAAAGGTTCAAAGGGGCGAACACCGGGGAGCTGTTTTTT
few	TRBV5-5	.	TRBJ1-1	CASSLGVNTEAFF	TGTGCCAGCAGCTTAGGGGTGAACACTGAAGCTTTCTTT
.	TRBV30	TRBD2	TRBJ2-1	CAWEGTSGGNEQFF	TGTGCCTGGGAGGGGACTAGCGGGGGGAATGAGCAGTTCTTC
.	TRBV19	.	TRBJ1-5	CASSIAGGNQPQHF	TGTGCCAGTAGTATAGCGGGAGGCAATCAGCCCCAGCATTTT
.	TRBV9	TRBD1	TRBJ2-7	CASSPRQGSYEQYF	TGTGCCAGCAGCCCCAGACAGGGCTCCTACGAGCAGTACTTC
.	TRBV9	TRBD1	TRBJ2-7	CASSVDGTGSAYEQYF	TGTGCCAGCAGCGTAGATGGGACAGGGAGCGCCTACGAGCAGTACTTC
.	TRBV6-5	.	TRBJ1-1	CASSPGGSGTEAFF	TGTGCCAGCAGCCCCGGGGGGTCGGGAACTGAAGCTTTCTTT
once	TRBV19	TRBD1	TRBJ1-1	CASTPGQQMNTEAFF	TGTGCCAGTACCCCGGGACAGCAAATGAACACTGAAGCTTTCTTT
.	TRBV7-2	.	TRBJ1-1	CASSLGGHNTEAFF	TGTGCCAGCAGCTTAGGGGGGCATAACACTGAAGCTTTCTTT
.	TRBV5-1	TRBD2	TRBJ2-5	CASSPGSGGSETQYF	TGCGCCAGCAGCCCCGGTAGCGGGGGTTCAGAGACCCAGTACTTC
once	TRBV14	.	TRBJ1-2	CASSRSLQGSYGYTF	TGTGCCAGCAGCCGCTCCCTACAGGGAAGCTATGGCTACACCTTC
.	TRBV3-1/TRBV3-2	.	TRBJ2-1	CASSQVAGAISILDEQFF	TGTGCCAGCAGCCAAGTTGCGGGGGCAATAAGTATTCTTGATGAGCAGTTCTTC